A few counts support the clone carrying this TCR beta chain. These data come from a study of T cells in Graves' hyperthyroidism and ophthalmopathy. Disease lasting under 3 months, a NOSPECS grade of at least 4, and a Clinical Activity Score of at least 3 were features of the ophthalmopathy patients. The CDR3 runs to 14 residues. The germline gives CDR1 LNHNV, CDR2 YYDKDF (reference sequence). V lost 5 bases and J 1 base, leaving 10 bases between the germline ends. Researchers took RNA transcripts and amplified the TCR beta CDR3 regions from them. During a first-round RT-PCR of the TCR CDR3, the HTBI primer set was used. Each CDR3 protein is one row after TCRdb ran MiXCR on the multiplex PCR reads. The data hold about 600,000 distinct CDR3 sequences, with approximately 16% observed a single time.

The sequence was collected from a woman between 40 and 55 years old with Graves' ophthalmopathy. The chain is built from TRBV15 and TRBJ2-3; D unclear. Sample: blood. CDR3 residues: CATSASRRTDTQYF. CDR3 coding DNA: TGTGCCACCAGCGCGAGCCGACGCACAGATACGCAGTATTTT.